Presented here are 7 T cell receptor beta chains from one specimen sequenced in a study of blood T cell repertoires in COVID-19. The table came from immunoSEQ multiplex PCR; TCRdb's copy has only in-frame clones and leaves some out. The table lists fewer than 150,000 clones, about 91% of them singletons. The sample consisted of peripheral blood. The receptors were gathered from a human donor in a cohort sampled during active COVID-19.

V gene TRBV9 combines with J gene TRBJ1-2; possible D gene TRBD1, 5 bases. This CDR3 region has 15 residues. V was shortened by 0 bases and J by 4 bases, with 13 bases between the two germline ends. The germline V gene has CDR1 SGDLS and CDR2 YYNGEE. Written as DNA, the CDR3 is TGTGCCAGCAGCGTAGCCGATCAGGGATTCTATGGCTACACCTTC. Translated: CASSVADQGFYGYTF.

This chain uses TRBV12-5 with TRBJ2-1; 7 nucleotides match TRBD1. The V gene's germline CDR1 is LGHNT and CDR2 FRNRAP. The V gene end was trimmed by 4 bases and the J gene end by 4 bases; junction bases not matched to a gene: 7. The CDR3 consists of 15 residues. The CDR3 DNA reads TGTGCTAGTGGTTCGATTCCGACAGGGTACAATGAGCAGTTCTTC. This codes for CASGSIPTGYNEQFF.

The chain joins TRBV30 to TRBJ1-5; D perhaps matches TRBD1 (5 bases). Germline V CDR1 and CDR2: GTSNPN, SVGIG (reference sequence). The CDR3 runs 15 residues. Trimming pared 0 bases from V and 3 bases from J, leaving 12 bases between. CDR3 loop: CAWSVSGSYNQPQHF. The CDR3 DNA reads TGTGCCTGGAGTGTCTCAGGGTCATACAATCAGCCCCAGCATTTT.

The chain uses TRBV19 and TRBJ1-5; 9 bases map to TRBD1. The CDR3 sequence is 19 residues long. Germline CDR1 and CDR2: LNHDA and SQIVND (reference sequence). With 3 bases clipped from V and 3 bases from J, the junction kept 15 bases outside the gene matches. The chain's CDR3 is CASSIGYFGTGSINQPQHF. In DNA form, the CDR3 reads TGTGCCAGTAGTATCGGTTACTTCGGGACAGGGTCTATCAATCAGCCCCAGCATTTT.

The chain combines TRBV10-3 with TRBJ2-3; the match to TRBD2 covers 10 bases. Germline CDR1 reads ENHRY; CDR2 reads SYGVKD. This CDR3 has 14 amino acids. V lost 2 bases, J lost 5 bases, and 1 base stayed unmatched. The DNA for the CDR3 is TGTGCCATCAGTGAGCTAGCGGGGGAAGATACGCAGTATTTT. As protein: CAISELAGEDTQYF.

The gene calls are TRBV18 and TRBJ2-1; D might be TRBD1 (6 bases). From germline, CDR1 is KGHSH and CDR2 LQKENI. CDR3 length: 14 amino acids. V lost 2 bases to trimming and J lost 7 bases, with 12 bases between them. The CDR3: CASSPLARGNEQFF. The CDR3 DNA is TGTGCCAGCTCACCATTAGCCAGGGGTAATGAGCAGTTCTTC.

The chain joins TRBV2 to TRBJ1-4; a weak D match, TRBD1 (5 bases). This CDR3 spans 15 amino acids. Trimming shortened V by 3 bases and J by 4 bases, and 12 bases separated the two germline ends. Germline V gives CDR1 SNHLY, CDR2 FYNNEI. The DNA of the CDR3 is TGTGCCAGCAGTGAGGGGCCTAATTATAATGAAAAACTGTTTTTT. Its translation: CASSEGPNYNEKLFF.